This T cell receptor (beta chain) was sequenced in a study of T-cell memory formation after mild COVID-19. Study as a whole: Clusters of TCRs were largely donor specific.

TCR alpha and TCR beta cDNA libraries with sample barcodes and UMIs came from 5'RACE using constant-segment primers. TCRdb independently ran MiXCR on the 5' RACE reads; one entry per CDR3 protein. The sample carries 300,000 to 400,000 distinct CDR3 sequences, 25% to 30% recorded once. General study results and limits: A subset of responding clones appeared in pre-infection memory, suggesting cross-reactive memory joined. CD8+ contracting clones occupied EMRA, while CD4+ ones occupied mainly CM and EM.

To note about this clonotype: Its antigen is not identified.

This TCR came from an adult woman who had mild COVID-19 (a few samples of this study predate the infection). Cell type and time point are not known. Sequenced sample: PBMCs or a T cell subset sorted from them (not recorded which).

The CDR3 loop is CASSDWGSTLVYEQYF. The CDR3, as DNA: TGTGCCAGCAGTGATTGGGGGAGTACGTTGGTCTACGAGCAGTACTTC. The chain recombines TRBV6-1 with TRBJ2-7; D tentatively fits TRBD1 or TRBD2 (5 bases each). The germline V gene encodes CDR1 MNHNS and CDR2 SASEGT. The CDR3 has 16 residues. The V end lost 3 bases, the J end lost 3 bases, and 18 bases lay between the germline ends.